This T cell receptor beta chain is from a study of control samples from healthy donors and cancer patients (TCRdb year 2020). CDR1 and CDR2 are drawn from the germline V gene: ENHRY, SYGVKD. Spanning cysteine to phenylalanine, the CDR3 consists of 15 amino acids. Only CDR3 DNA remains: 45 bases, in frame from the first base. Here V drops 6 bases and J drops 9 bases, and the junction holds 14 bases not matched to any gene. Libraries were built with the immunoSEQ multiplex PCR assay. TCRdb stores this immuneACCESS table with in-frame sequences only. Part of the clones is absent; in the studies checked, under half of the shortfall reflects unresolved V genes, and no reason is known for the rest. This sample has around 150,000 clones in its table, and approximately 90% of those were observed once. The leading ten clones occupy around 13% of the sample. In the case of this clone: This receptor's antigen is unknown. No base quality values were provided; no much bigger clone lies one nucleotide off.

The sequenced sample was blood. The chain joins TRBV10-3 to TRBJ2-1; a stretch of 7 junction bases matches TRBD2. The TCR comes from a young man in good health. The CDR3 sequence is CAIRPREARPSEQFF. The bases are TGTGCCATCAGGCCACGGGAGGCCCGCCCCAGTGAGCAGTTCTTC.